These 19 T cell receptor beta chains originate from one sample sequenced in a study of T cells in Graves' hyperthyroidism and ophthalmopathy. Amplification of TCR beta CDR3 regions used RNA as the template. The HTBI primer set served for first-round RT-PCR of the TCR CDR3. TCRdb itself ran the multiplex PCR reads through MiXCR, one entry per CDR3 protein. The sample holds about 520,000 distinct CDR3 sequences, approximately 25% seen once. The sequenced sample consisted of blood. Receptors originate from a woman aged 30 to 39 with Graves' ophthalmopathy.

This clonotype was seen ten or more times. The chain carries TRBV6-4 and TRBJ1-5, with TRBD1 matching 7 bases. After removal of 3 bases from V and 7 bases from J, the junction contained 12 bases not matched to a gene. The germline CDR1 and CDR2 sequences are MRHNA and SNTAGT. The CDR3 is made up of 16 amino acids. The CDR3 DNA reads as TGTGCCAGCAGTGAAACGGCAGGGGGGTTGCAGCAGCCCCAGCATTTT. It translates to CASSETAGGLQQPQHF.

Many counts were recorded for this clonotype. The chain links TRBV12-3 or TRBV12-4 to TRBJ1-5; D gene uncertain. This CDR3 is built from 12 residues. With 4 bases removed from V and 5 bases from J, the gap between germline ends came to 6 bases. The CDR3 sequence: CASSYLHQPQHF. The CDR3 coding sequence is TGTGCCAGCAGTTACTTGCATCAGCCCCAGCATTTT.

V and J are TRBV2 and TRBJ2-7; D uncertain. The CDR3 is 12 amino acids. The germline V gene encodes CDR1 SNHLY and CDR2 FYNNEI. V lost 7 bases to trimming and J lost 2 bases, with 9 bases between them. This CDR3 reads CASTTPTYEQYF. DNA for the CDR3: TGTGCCAGCACAACACCAACCTACGAGCAGTACTTC. Using reference TRBV2 and TRBJ2-7 for the parts outside the CDR3, the full variable domain is EPEVTQTPSHQVTQMGQEVILRCVPISNHLYFYWYRQILGQKVEFLVSFYNNEISEKSEIFDDQFSVERPDGSNFTLKIRSTKLEDSAMYFCASTTPTYEQYFGPGTRLTVT.

This clonotype occurred many times. The chain uses TRBV20-1 and TRBJ2-5, with 9 nucleotides matching TRBD2. The germline CDR1 and CDR2 sequences are DFQATT and SNEGSKA (reference sequence). The CDR3 spans 18 residues. The V segment lost 7 bases and the J segment 0 bases; nucleotides outside the gene matches: 18. CDR3 loop: CSVGGGNGGGADQETQYF. The CDR3 region has the DNA TGCAGTGTGGGAGGTGGAAACGGCGGGGGGGCCGACCAAGAGACCCAGTACTTC.

This clonotype was counted ten times or more. V and J are TRBV6-1 and TRBJ1-5; no definite D call. Germline V gene sequence: CDR1 MNHNS, CDR2 SASEGT. V was clipped by 4 bases and J by 0 bases, with 13 bases between them. The CDR3 has 16 residues. The chain's CDR3 is CASSVTEGYSNQPQHF. CDR3 DNA sequence: TGTGCCAGCAGTGTAACCGAGGGATATAGCAATCAGCCCCAGCATTTT.

This clonotype was counted only a few times. This chain uses TRBV9 with TRBJ2-2; TRBD1 matches 10 bases. From germline, CDR1 is SGDLS and CDR2 YYNGEE. V dropped 4 bases and J dropped 6; count of bases not matched to a gene: 15. This CDR3 has 18 residues. CDR3 nucleotides: TGTGCCAGCAGCCCGTGGCTTGAGGGGACAGGGGTGTCCGGGGAGCTGTTTTTT. Translated, it gives CASSPWLEGTGVSGELFF.

This clonotype was found many times. The chain has TRBV3-1 and TRBJ2-5; D not resolved. The CDR3 contains 15 residues. The V end lost 0 bases, the J end lost 3 bases, and 11 bases lay between the germline ends. The germline CDR1 and CDR2 sequences are LGHDT and YNNKEL (reference sequence). CDR3 nucleotide sequence: TGTGCCAGCAGCCAAGATACTCGGTACGAAGAGACCCAGTACTTC. Translated: CASSQDTRYEETQYF.

V usage is TRBV7-9 and J usage is TRBJ2-5; D is uncertain. The CDR3 loop spans 15 amino acids. In germline, CDR1 is SEHNR, CDR2 FQNEAQ (reference sequence). Trimming took 4 bases from V and 5 from J, leaving 17 bases between them. The CDR3 bases are TGTGCCAGCAGCTCGGCCCTGCCCGCGAGCGAGACCCAGTACTTC. Protein product: CASSSALPASETQYF.

Of note for this clonotype: This sequence may be a read error, since a much larger clone differs from it by one base. This rearrangement joins TRBV12-3 or TRBV12-4 to TRBJ2-5; D call uncertain. The ends were cut back, 3 bases at V and 14 bases at J, with 13 bases in the middle. The CDR3 is 11 amino acids. Written as DNA, the CDR3 is TGTGCCAGCAGTTTTGGACGGGTAATCTACTTC. Residues: CASSFGRVIYF.

The CDR3, as DNA: TGTGCCAGCAGCTTTTTAGGTTGGGAGACCCAGTACTTC. The encoded protein is CASSFLGWETQYF. The rearrangement joins TRBV7-2 to TRBJ2-5; unclear D gene. Trimming stripped 3 bases from V and 5 bases from J, with 10 bases between. CDR1 is SGHTA and CDR2 is FQGNSA in the germline V gene. This CDR3 is 13 amino acids long.

This clonotype was counted many times. This rearrangement joins TRBV6-1 to TRBJ1-5; tentative D call: TRBD1 (5 bases). The V gene's germline CDR1 is MNHNS and CDR2 SASEGT. CDR3 size: 13 residues. Trimming took off 5 bases at V and 6 bases at J, with 11 bases between the two ends. Here the CDR3 DNA reads TGTGCCAGCAGTAAGGGGCGTTTTCAGCCCCAGCATTTT. Its protein product is CASSKGRFQPQHF.

The table lists this clonotype with many counts. J is TRBJ2-5 and V is TRBV30; 14 positions agree with TRBD2. Germline V CDR1 and CDR2: GTSNPN, SVGIG (reference sequence). Trimming took 3 bases from V and 3 from J; bases not matched to a gene: 9. The CDR3 length is 17 residues. DNA for the CDR3: TGTGCCTGGAGCGATCGTCCGGGACTAGCGGGGGAAGAGACCCAGTACTTC. This sequence encodes CAWSDRPGLAGEETQYF.

This clonotype has more than one count but fewer than ten. The J gene is TRBJ2-7, the V gene TRBV12-3 or TRBV12-4; D gene unclear. CDR3 length: 13 amino acids. The V end was cut by 5 bases, the J end by 6 bases, with 14 bases between. CDR3: CASSLLNSGEQYF. The CDR3 bases are TGTGCCAGCAGTCTCCTTAATTCGGGCGAGCAGTACTTC.

V and J are TRBV6-1 and TRBJ1-1, with 7 positions matching TRBD1. Germline CDR1 and CDR2: MNHNS and SASEGT. The CDR3 is 14 residues long. The V gene end was trimmed by 6 bases and the J gene end by 4 bases; junction bases not matched to a gene: 8. DNA for the CDR3: TGTGCCAGCAGGACTACCAACAGGGGCACTGAAGCTTTCTTT. This gives the protein CASRTTNRGTEAFF.

This clonotype came up many times. Since a much larger clone is just one base distant, this may be a read error. This chain uses TRBV6-2 or TRBV6-3 with TRBJ1-1, with D hard to call. This CDR3 contains 14 residues. Germline CDR1 MNHEY, CDR2 SVGEGT. CDR3 nucleotide sequence: TGTGCCAGCAGTTATCTCTCTCCTCGTACTGAAGCTTGCTTT. Amino acid sequence: CASSYLSPRTEACF.

V is TRBV6-1 and J is TRBJ2-7; D call uncertain. Germline CDR1 is MNHNS and CDR2 is SASEGT. The V and J ends lost 6 bases and 3 bases respectively, with 15 bases between them. The CDR3 sequence is 14 residues long. Here the CDR3 DNA reads TGTGCCAGCAGCACGAGCCTACTAAACTACGAGCAGTACTTC. Its translation: CASSTSLLNYEQYF.

This clonotype has ten or more counts. The V gene is TRBV15, the J gene TRBJ1-5, with TRBD1 matching over 9 bases. CDR1 LNHNV and CDR2 YYDKDF come from the germline V gene (reference sequence). The CDR3 runs 15 residues. V was clipped by 3 bases and J by 6 bases; unmatched bases: 6. The CDR3 DNA sequence: TGTGCCACCAGCAGGGACAGGGGTGCAGCTCAGCCCCAGCATTTT. This translates into CATSRDRGAAQPQHF.

The chain employs TRBV27 and TRBJ2-2, with 9 positions matching TRBD1. With V trimmed by 4 bases and J by 4 bases, 7 bases remained unmatched. Germline V CDR1 and CDR2: MNHEY, SMNVEV (reference sequence). The CDR3 is 16 amino acids. CDR3 DNA sequence: TGTGCCAGCAGTTCGGGACAGGGTAGTTTCACCGGGGAGCTGTTTTTT. Its translation: CASSSGQGSFTGELFF.

This clonotype was detected ten times or more. This CDR3 fails to terminate in the conserved phenylalanine or tryptophan, so it likely reflects a read error. The rearrangement joins TRBV10-2 to TRBJ1-2; D is perhaps TRBD1 (6 bases). The CDR3 sequence is 14 residues long. V was clipped by 0 bases and J by 3 bases, with 8 bases between them. Germline-derived CDR1 and CDR2 are WSHSY and SAAADI. CDR3 in amino acids: CASSESGGDYGYTL. CDR3 bases: TGCGCCAGCAGTGAGTCAGGGGGTGACTATGGCTACACCCTC.